This T cell receptor beta chain stems from a study of T cell responses to AZD1222 COVID-19 vaccine. Study-wide points: Donors in the cohort were predominantly white British and more often female, and clonal diversity was possibly underestimated. Only six AZD1222 recipients tested seropositive at baseline. With two AZD1222 doses given, Spike-specific TCR breadth and depth both rose.

A few counts support this clone. The antigen is undetermined. Profiled with immunoSEQ multiplex PCR; TCRdb holds only in-frame clones, not every one. The sample lists around 150,000 clones, around 90% seen once, with roughly 3.1% in the top ten. V dropped 3 bases and J dropped 7 bases, with 13 bases sitting between them. Germline V gives CDR1 SGHVS, CDR2 FQNEAQ. This CDR3 has 13 amino acids. This receptor was taken from an adult who received the AZD1222 COVID-19 vaccine. The J gene is TRBJ2-7, the V gene TRBV7-8, with D unresolved. The specimen comprised peripheral blood, sampled 28 days after the second AZD1222 dose. Written as DNA, the CDR3 is TGTGCCAGCAGCTTCCAGACTGTAGAGGAGCAGTACTTC. This gives the protein CASSFQTVEEQYF.